The text below deals with one T cell receptor (beta chain). What it binds is unknown. Using its own MiXCR run on the reads, TCRdb lists one record per CDR3 protein. The table has some 310,000 distinct CDR3 sequences, approximately 25% seen once. This record comes from a study of T cell repertoires in cytomegalovirus infection. Across the study: Recently identified HLA-C-restricted and well-studied HLA-B-restricted CMV epitopes were used. TCR beta signatures that were public indicated CMV infection and matching HLA type. Study results and caveats: Clonotypes of TCR beta that were HLA-C-restricted and CMV-specific dominated the ex vivo response. Cumulated frequencies of public TCR beta families served to identify carriers of CMV plus the relevant HLA.

Specimen: cultured PBMCs, collected from culture after CMV antigen stimulation. The origin of this receptor is a human donor in good health (CMV status not recorded). Some clones in this sample may be carry-over from other donors' samples.

CDR3 residues: CASSPRGQGGHNEQFF. The CDR3 nucleotides read TGTGCCAGCAGCCCAAGAGGGCAGGGAGGGCACAATGAGCAGTTCTTC. The chain uses TRBV7-9 and TRBJ2-1; 7 bases map to TRBD2. The V segment lost 5 bases and the J segment 5 bases; nucleotides outside the gene matches: 12. The CDR3 contains 16 residues. In germline, CDR1 is SEHNR, CDR2 FQNEAQ (reference sequence).